This T cell receptor beta chain was identified during a study of shared clonotypes between healthy human individuals. The CDR3 spans 16 residues. The germline V gene has CDR1 SGDLS and CDR2 YYNGEE. Trimming removed 4 bases from V and 0 bases from J, with 15 bases in between. Genomic DNA per cell subset filled all wells of several immunoSEQ plates. Sequenced by immunoSEQ multiplex PCR; TCRdb stores in-frame clones only, minus some. The table has approximately 500,000 clones, 60% to 85% seen once. Donors were healthy HIV-negative adults without recent acute infections or vaccinations. J is TRBJ2-3 and V is TRBV9; weak D call: TRBD2 (6 bases). The sample was PBMCs. The origin of this receptor is a woman aged 40 to 50 in good health. Some clones in this sample may be carry-over from other donors' samples. CDR3 nucleotides: TGTGCCAGCAGCACTGGGAGTAGCGGAAGCACAGATACGCAGTATTTT. Its translation: CASSTGSSGSTDTQYF.